This T cell receptor (beta chain) was captured by sequencing in a study of memory CD8 T cells in hepatitis C reinfection. The CDR3 contains 15 residues. Germline trimming cut 5 bases from V and 2 bases from J; bases unmatched to any gene: 5. Germline V lookup: CDR1 MNHNS, CDR2 SASEGT. The time point here: peak reinfection, 3 to 8 weeks after reinfection detection. The sorted cells went straight to TCR sequencing with no prior in vitro expansion. Donors came from people who inject drugs enrolled in HEPCO, Canada. A couple of donors provided sorted CD3+ CD8+ CD45RO- naive CD8 T cells at all three reinfection time points. TCRdb keeps only in-frame clones here, not all; method: immunoSEQ multiplex PCR. The sample records under 50,000 clones, roughly 90% being singletons.

This chain uses TRBV6-1 with TRBJ2-1; the match to TRBD2 covers 8 bases. This TCR was sampled from a man aged 18-30 years with hepatitis C virus infection. The sequencing input was naive CD8+ T cells sorted from blood. In DNA form, the CDR3 reads TGTGCCAGCAGTTTGGAGCGGGAGCCCTACAATGAGCAGTTCTTC. Translating gives CASSLEREPYNEQFF.